Shown below are 23 T cell receptor beta chains from a single sample sequenced in a study of patients and donors after allogeneic stem cell transplantation. TCRdb reanalysed the RT-PCR reads using MiXCR and keeps one entry per CDR3 protein. Here the sample spans over 200,000 distinct CDR3 sequences, about 38% being singletons. Specimen: blood, either unsorted or a sorted T cell fraction (not recorded which). The source is a human donor who was either an allogeneic HSCT recipient or a stem cell or donor lymphocyte infusion donor (not recorded which). It is not recorded whose cells these are; they may come from a transplant donor.

The CDR3 bases are TGTGCCAGCAGCCACGACAGGGTCGGTCAGCCCCAGCATTTT. It translates to CASSHDRVGQPQHF. The chain is built from TRBV7-9 and TRBJ1-5; TRBD1 aligns across 7 bases. Per the germline V gene, CDR1 is SEHNR and CDR2 is FQNEAQ (reference sequence). The CDR3 has 14 amino acids. V lost 5 bases, J lost 6 bases, and 7 bases stayed unmatched. The variable domain in full, completed from reference TRBV7-9 and TRBJ1-5, reads DTGVSQNPRHKITKRGQNVTFRCDPISEHNRLYWYRQTLGQGPEFLTYFQNEAQLEKSRLLSDRFSAERPKGSFSTLEIQRTEQGDSAMYLCASSHDRVGQPQHFGDGTRLSIL.

The CDR3 reads CASSQAWRGALSTDTQYF. As DNA, the CDR3 is TGTGCCAGCAGCCAAGCTTGGCGGGGGGCCCTTTCCACAGATACGCAGTATTTT. The chain recombines TRBV4-2 with TRBJ2-3; TRBD2 matches 8 bases. This CDR3 is 18 amino acids long. CDR1 is LGHNA and CDR2 is YNFKEQ in the germline V gene. Trimming cost V 1 base and J 2 bases; bases outside gene matches: 11.

This sequence joins TRBV5-6 and TRBJ1-2; unclear D gene. The V end lost 4 bases, the J end lost 8 bases, and 9 bases lay between the germline ends. This CDR3 contains 11 residues. Germline V gene lookup returns CDR1 SGHDT and CDR2 YYEEEE. For the CDR3, the DNA is TGTGCCAGCAGCCGGCTAGGCGGCTACACCTTC. Translation gives CASSRLGGYTF.

This chain connects TRBV5-6 to TRBJ1-2, with D unclear. Germline V gene sequence: CDR1 SGHDT, CDR2 YYEEEE. The CDR3 runs 12 residues. V lost 3 bases to trimming and J lost 8 bases, with 11 bases between them. CDR3 sequence: CASSSLAGGYTF. Written as DNA, the CDR3 is TGTGCCAGCAGCTCGTTGGCCGGCGGCTACACCTTC.

This clonotype occurred a few times. The V gene is TRBV10-3, the J gene TRBJ1-1; D gene unclear. Germline CDR1 and CDR2: ENHRY and SYGVKD. This CDR3 is built from 13 residues. V lost 11 bases to trimming and J lost 2 bases, with 15 bases between them. CDR3 protein: CAARASPNTEAFF. The DNA for the CDR3 is TGTGCCGCCCGGGCGTCTCCTAACACTGAAGCTTTCTTT.

The CDR3 sequence: CSARDRSVVSYEQYF. The CDR3 bases are TGCAGTGCTAGAGATCGATCGGTGGTATCCTACGAGCAGTACTTC. The chain joins TRBV20-1 to TRBJ2-7, with unresolved D. V was shortened by 0 bases and J by 1 base, with 13 bases between the two germline ends. Germline CDR1 reads DFQATT; CDR2 reads SNEGSKA (reference sequence). The CDR3 has 15 amino acids.

CDR3 DNA sequence: TGTGCCAGCAGTACTGTCGCGGGGGGCCTCCAAGAGACCCAGTACTTC. Its protein is CASSTVAGGLQETQYF. The chain uses TRBV6-5 and TRBJ2-5, with TRBD2 matching over 8 bases. Germline V gene lookup returns CDR1 MNHEY and CDR2 SVGAGI. The CDR3 extends over 16 amino acids. With 5 bases clipped from V and 1 base from J, the junction kept 9 bases outside the gene matches.

The chain has TRBV11-2 and TRBJ1-1; D gene uncertain. Trimming removed 5 bases at V and 1 base at J, with 14 bases between. Germline V lookup: CDR1 SGHAT, CDR2 FQNNGV. The CDR3 sequence is 15 residues long. The CDR3 loop reads CASSEPAATNTEAFF. The DNA of the CDR3 is TGTGCCAGCAGCGAACCCGCGGCTACGAACACTGAAGCTTTCTTT.

This clonotype was seen ten or more times. The DNA for the CDR3 is TGTGCCAGCAGCTTGGGACAGGAGAACTATGGCTACACCTTC. This codes for CASSLGQENYGYTF. The chain couples TRBV5-6 to TRBJ1-2, with D possibly TRBD1 on 6 matching bases. Trimming cost V 0 bases and J 2 bases, with 8 bases left between them. This CDR3 has 14 residues. Germline V gene data show CDR1 as SGHDT and CDR2 as YYEEEE.

V gene TRBV18 combines with J gene TRBJ2-1; D gene unclear. CDR3 size: 15 residues. V was pared by 3 bases and J by 11 bases, with 20 bases between. The V gene's germline CDR1 is KGHSH and CDR2 LQKENI. The CDR3 loop is CASSPPKARGRQQFF. CDR3 DNA: TGTGCCAGCTCACCCCCTAAAGCACGAGGTCGGCAGCAGTTCTTC.

The chain is built from TRBV20-1 and TRBJ2-1, with D possibly called TRBD1 or TRBD2 (5 bases each). Germline V gene sequence: CDR1 DFQATT, CDR2 SNEGSKA (reference sequence). CDR3 size: 16 residues. The V end lost 2 bases, the J end lost 1 base, and 15 bases lay between the germline ends. The CDR3 region is CSARLLTGRSYNEQFF. CDR3 nucleotides: TGCAGTGCTAGACTTCTGACGGGGCGTTCCTACAATGAGCAGTTCTTC.

This clonotype was observed a handful of times. The chain joins TRBV12-3 or TRBV12-4 to TRBJ2-1, with D hard to call. Between the trimmed V and J ends, which lost 3 bases and 9 bases, there was a span of 12 bases. This CDR3 spans 13 amino acids. The chain's CDR3 is CASSLKTAVEQFF. CDR3 DNA: TGTGCCAGCAGTTTGAAAACGGCGGTTGAGCAGTTCTTC.

This clonotype has a handful of counts. The V gene is TRBV12-3 or TRBV12-4, the J gene TRBJ1-5, with D hard to call. The V end lost 3 bases, the J end lost 4 bases, and 10 bases lay between the germline ends. This CDR3 has 14 residues. In DNA, the CDR3 is TGTGCCAGCAGTTTTAAGTTAATTAATCAGCCCCAGCATTTT. Protein product: CASSFKLINQPQHF.

The CDR3 DNA reads as TGCAGTGCTAGCAGAAGGGTAGGGGGTGGCTACACCTTC. This codes for CSASRRVGGGYTF. The chain recombines TRBV20-1 with TRBJ1-2; TRBD1 might be the D (6 bases). This CDR3 region has 13 residues. CDR1 and CDR2 (germline): DFQATT, SNEGSKA (reference sequence). V gave up 3 bases and J gave up 7 bases, with 15 bases separating them.

This clonotype was counted at least ten times. The chain combines TRBV18 with TRBJ1-1; D is unresolved. The CDR3 contains 13 residues. Germline lookup yields CDR1 KGHSH and CDR2 LQKENI. V lost 2 bases and J lost 1, with 5 bases in between. As DNA, the CDR3 is TGTGCCAGCTCACCATACGGGAACACTGAAGCTTTCTTT. Amino acids: CASSPYGNTEAFF. The full variable domain, rest sourced from reference TRBV18 and TRBJ1-1, is NAGVMQNPRHLVRRRGQEARLRCSPMKGHSHVYWYRQLPEEGLKFMVYLQKENIIDESGMPKERFSAEFPKEGPSILRIQQVVRGDSAAYFCASSPYGNTEAFFGQGTRLTVV.

V gene TRBV5-1 combines with J gene TRBJ1-5; 8 nucleotides agree with TRBD1. V lost 2 bases to trimming and J lost 6 bases; unmatched junction nucleotides: 10. There are 16 residues in the CDR3. CDR1 is SGHRS, CDR2 YFSETQ, per germline. The CDR3 is CASSLAPGGGIQPQHF. CDR3 in DNA: TGCGCCAGCAGCTTAGCCCCAGGGGGCGGGATTCAGCCCCAGCATTTT.

The chain has TRBV10-3 and TRBJ2-2, with D possibly being TRBD2 (5 bases). CDR3 length: 20 residues. Germline V gene data show CDR1 as ENHRY and CDR2 as SYGVKD. Between the trimmed V and J ends, which lost 3 bases and 0 bases, there was a span of 23 bases. The CDR3, as DNA: TGTGCCATCAGTGATCGAGGACTCATCGATGGATCCTCGAACACCGGGGAGCTGTTTTTT. Translating gives CAISDRGLIDGSSNTGELFF.

The J gene is TRBJ1-5, the V gene TRBV10-3; D ambiguous. Deletions cut 8 bases from V and 5 bases from J, with 13 bases between. Germline V gives CDR1 ENHRY, CDR2 SYGVKD. CDR3 length: 13 amino acids. Here the CDR3 reads CAIGPRPDQPQHF. CDR3 sequence (DNA): TGTGCCATCGGCCCTCGCCCGGATCAGCCCCAGCATTTT.

This clonotype has a handful of counts. The V gene is TRBV5-1, the J gene TRBJ1-4; D may be TRBD1 (6 bases). This CDR3 spans 15 amino acids. V shed 0 bases and J shed 5 bases, with 11 bases lying between them. The germline gives CDR1 SGHRS, CDR2 YFSETQ. The CDR3 sequence: CASSLEGHLNEKLFF. DNA for the CDR3: TGCGCCAGCAGCTTGGAGGGACACCTCAATGAAAAACTGTTTTTT. Using reference TRBV5-1 and TRBJ1-4 for the parts outside the CDR3, the full variable domain is KAGVTQTPRYLIKTRGQQVTLSCSPISGHRSVSWYQQTPGQGLQFLFEYFSETQRNKGNFPGRFSGRQFSNSRSEMNVSTLELGDSALYLCASSLEGHLNEKLFFGSGTQLSVL.

In this sample, this clonotype turned up a few times. The chain recombines TRBV7-6 with TRBJ1-5; D not resolved. V lost 4 bases to trimming and J lost 6 bases, with 10 bases between them. This CDR3 comprises 13 residues. Germline-derived CDR1 and CDR2 are SGHVS and FNYEAQ. The CDR3 DNA is TGTGCCAGCAGCTGGACCCCCGGTCAGCCCCAGCATTTT. Encoded protein: CASSWTPGQPQHF.

This clonotype has just a few counts. The chain couples TRBV2 to TRBJ1-2; D call uncertain. CDR1 and CDR2 (germline): SNHLY, FYNNEI. V was pared by 7 bases and J by 7 bases, with 16 bases between. The CDR3 sequence is 13 residues long. The CDR3 region has the DNA TGTGCCAGCAAACCGATACCGGCGGGTGGCTACACCTTC. It encodes CASKPIPAGGYTF. The whole variable domain, remainder taken from reference TRBV2 and TRBJ1-2, is EPEVTQTPSHQVTQMGQEVILRCVPISNHLYFYWYRQILGQKVEFLVSFYNNEISEKSEIFDDQFSVERPDGSNFTLKIRSTKLEDSAMYFCASKPIPAGGYTFGSGTRLTVV.

J is TRBJ1-3 and V is TRBV7-2; D is perhaps TRBD1 (5 bases). The CDR3 extends over 18 amino acids. V lost 2 bases to trimming and J lost 0 bases, with 17 bases between them. CDR1 and CDR2 from the germline V gene are SGHTA and FQGNSA. This CDR3 reads CASSLRWTGHSSGNTIYF. CDR3 nucleotide sequence: TGTGCCAGCAGCTTAAGGTGGACCGGACACAGCTCTGGAAACACCATATATTTT.

This clonotype was detected a few times. CDR3 DNA: TGTGCCAGCAGCTTGGAAGAAGGGTTTGCTCAGCCCCAGCATTTT. Protein product: CASSLEEGFAQPQHF. The chain couples TRBV5-8 to TRBJ1-5; D unclear. Germline V gives CDR1 SGHTS, CDR2 YDEGEE. V lost 0 bases and J 6 bases, leaving 13 bases between the germline ends. The length of the CDR3 is 15 residues.